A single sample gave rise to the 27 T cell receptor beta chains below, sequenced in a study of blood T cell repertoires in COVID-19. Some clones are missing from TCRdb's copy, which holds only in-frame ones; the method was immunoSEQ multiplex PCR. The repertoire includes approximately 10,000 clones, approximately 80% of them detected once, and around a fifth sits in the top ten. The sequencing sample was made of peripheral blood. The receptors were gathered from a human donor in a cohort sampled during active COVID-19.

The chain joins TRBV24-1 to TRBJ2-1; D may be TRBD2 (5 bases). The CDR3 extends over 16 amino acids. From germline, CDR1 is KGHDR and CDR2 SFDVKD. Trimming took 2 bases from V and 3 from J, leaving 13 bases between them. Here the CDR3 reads CATSDSGRTVYNEQFF. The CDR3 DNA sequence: TGTGCCACCAGTGATTCTGGCAGGACTGTCTACAATGAGCAGTTCTTC.

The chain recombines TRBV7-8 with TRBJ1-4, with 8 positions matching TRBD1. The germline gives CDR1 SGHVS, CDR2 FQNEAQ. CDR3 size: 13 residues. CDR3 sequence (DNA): TGTGTAACTCAGGGGGCAGCTAATGAAAAACTGTTTTTT. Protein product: CVTQGAANEKLFF.

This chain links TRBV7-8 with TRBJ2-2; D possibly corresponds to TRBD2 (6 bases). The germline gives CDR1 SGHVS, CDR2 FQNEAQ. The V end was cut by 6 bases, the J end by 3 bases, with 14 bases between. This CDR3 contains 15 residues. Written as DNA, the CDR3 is TGTGCCAGCAGTTACCGAGGAGGGGACACCGGGGAGCTGTTTTTT. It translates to CASSYRGGDTGELFF.

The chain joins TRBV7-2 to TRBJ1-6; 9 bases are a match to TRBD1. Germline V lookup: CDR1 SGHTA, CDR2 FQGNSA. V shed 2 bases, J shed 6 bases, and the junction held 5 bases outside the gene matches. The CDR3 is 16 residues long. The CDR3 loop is CASSLTWDRVNSPLHF. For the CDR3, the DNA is TGTGCCAGCAGCTTAACCTGGGACAGGGTTAATTCACCCCTCCACTTT.

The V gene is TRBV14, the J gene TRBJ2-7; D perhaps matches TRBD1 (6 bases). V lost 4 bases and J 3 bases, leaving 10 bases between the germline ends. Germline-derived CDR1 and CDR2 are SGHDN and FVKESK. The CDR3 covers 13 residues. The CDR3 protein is CASSLGRGYEQYF. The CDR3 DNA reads TGTGCCAGCAGCCTGGGCAGGGGCTACGAGCAGTACTTC.

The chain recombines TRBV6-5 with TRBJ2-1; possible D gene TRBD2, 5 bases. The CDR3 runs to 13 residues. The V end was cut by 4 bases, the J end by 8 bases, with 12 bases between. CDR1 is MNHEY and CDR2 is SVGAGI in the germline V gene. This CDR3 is CASSSSPWDEQFF. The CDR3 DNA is TGTGCCAGCAGTTCTAGCCCTTGGGATGAGCAGTTCTTC.

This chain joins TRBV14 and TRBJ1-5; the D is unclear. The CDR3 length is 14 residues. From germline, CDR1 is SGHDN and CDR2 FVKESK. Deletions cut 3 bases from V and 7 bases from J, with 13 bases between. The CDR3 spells CASSHGRAGQPQHF. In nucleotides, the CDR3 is TGTGCCAGCAGCCACGGACGTGCGGGGCAGCCCCAGCATTTT.

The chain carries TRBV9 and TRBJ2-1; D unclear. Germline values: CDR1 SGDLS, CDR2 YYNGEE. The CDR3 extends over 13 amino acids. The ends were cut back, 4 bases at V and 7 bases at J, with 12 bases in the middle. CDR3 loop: CASSIRPGNEQFF. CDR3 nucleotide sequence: TGTGCCAGCAGCATCCGACCCGGGAATGAGCAGTTCTTC.

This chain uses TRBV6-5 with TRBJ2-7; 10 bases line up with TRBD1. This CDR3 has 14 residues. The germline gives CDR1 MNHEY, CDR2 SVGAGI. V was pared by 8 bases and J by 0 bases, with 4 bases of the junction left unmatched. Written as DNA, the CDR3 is TGTGCCAGCGGGACAGGGGTGAGCTCCTACGAGCAGTACTTC. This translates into CASGTGVSSYEQYF.

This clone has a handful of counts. CDR3 amino acids: CAWESGGADTQYF. CDR3 nucleotides: TGTGCCTGGGAGAGCGGGGGAGCAGATACGCAGTATTTT. The rearrangement joins TRBV30 to TRBJ2-3, with 8 bases aligning to TRBD2. With 5 bases clipped from V and 4 bases from J, the junction kept 5 bases outside the gene matches. Germline lookup yields CDR1 GTSNPN and CDR2 SVGIG (reference sequence). The CDR3 runs 13 residues.

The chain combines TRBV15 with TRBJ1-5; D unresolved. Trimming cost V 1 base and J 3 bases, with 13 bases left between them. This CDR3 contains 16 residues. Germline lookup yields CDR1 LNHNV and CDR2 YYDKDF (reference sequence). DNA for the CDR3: TGTGCCACCAGCAGAGTACACGGGGTGGTCAATCAGCCCCAGCATTTT. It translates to CATSRVHGVVNQPQHF.

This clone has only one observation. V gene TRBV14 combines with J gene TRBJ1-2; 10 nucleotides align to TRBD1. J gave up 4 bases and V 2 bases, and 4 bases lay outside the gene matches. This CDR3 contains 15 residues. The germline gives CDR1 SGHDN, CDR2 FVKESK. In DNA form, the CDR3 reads TGTGCCAGCAGCCAAAGGACAGGGGGGCTCTATGGCTACACCTTC. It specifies CASSQRTGGLYGYTF.

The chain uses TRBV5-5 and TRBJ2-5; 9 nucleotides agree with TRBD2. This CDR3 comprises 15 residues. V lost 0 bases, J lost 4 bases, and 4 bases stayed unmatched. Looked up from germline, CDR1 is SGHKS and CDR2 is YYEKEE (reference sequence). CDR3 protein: CASSLEGSGGETQYF. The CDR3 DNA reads TGTGCCAGCAGCTTGGAGGGTAGCGGGGGAGAGACCCAGTACTTC.

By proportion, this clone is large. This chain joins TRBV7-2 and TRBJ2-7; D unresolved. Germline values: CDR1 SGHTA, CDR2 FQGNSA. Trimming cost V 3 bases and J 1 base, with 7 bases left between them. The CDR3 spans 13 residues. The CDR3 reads CASSFGRSYEQYF. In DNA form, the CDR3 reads TGTGCCAGCAGCTTTGGCAGGTCCTACGAGCAGTACTTC.

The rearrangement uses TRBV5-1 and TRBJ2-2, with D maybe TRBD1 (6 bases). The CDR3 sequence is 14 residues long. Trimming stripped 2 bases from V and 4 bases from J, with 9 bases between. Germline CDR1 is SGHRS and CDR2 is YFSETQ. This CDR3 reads CASSFQGSTGELFF. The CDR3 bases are TGCGCCAGCAGCTTCCAGGGGAGCACCGGGGAGCTGTTTTTT.

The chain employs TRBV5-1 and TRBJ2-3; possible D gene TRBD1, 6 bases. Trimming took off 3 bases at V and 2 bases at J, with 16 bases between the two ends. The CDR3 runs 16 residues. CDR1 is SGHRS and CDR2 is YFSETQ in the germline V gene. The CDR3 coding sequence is TGCGCCAGCAGCTCGACCCAGACAGGATACACAGATACGCAGTATTTT. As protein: CASSSTQTGYTDTQYF.

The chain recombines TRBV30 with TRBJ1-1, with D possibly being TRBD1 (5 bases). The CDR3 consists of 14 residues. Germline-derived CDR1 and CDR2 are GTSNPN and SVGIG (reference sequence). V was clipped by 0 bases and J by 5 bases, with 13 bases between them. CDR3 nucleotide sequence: TGTGCCTGGAGTGTCCCAGGGCGCGGAACTGAAGCTTTCTTT. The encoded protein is CAWSVPGRGTEAFF.

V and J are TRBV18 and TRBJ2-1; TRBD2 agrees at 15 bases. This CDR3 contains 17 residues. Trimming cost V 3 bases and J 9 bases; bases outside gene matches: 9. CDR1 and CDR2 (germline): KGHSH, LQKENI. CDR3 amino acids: CASSPPGLAGGSGEQFF. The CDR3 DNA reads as TGTGCCAGCTCACCTCCGGGACTAGCGGGGGGAAGTGGTGAGCAGTTCTTC.

CDR3 sequence reads: CSVESVGGSGYTF. The CDR3 DNA reads as TGCAGCGTTGAAAGTGTGGGGGGAAGTGGCTACACCTTC. The chain couples TRBV29-1 to TRBJ1-2; maybe TRBD1 (5 bases). V gave up 2 bases and J gave up 7 bases, with 14 bases separating them. CDR1 is SQVTM, CDR2 ANQGSEA, per germline. The CDR3 loop spans 13 amino acids.

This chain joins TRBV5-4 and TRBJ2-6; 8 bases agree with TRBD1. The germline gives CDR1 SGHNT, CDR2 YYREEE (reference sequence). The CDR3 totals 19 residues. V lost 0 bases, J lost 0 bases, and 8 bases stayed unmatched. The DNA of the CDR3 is TGTGCCAGCAGCTTGGCCCGGGACAGGTGGTTCTCTGGGGCCAACGTCCTGACTTTC. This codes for CASSLARDRWFSGANVLTF.

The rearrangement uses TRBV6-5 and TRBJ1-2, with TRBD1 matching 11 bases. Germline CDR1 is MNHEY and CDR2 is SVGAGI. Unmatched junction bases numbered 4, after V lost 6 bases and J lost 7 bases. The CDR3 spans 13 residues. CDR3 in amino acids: CASRTGTGGGYTF. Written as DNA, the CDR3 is TGTGCCAGCAGAACCGGGACAGGGGGTGGCTACACCTTC.

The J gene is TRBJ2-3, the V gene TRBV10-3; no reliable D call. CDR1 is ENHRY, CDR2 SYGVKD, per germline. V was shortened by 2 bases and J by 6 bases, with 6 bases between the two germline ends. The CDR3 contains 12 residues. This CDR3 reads CAISEAGDTQYF. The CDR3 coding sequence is TGTGCCATCAGTGAGGCCGGGGATACGCAGTATTTT.

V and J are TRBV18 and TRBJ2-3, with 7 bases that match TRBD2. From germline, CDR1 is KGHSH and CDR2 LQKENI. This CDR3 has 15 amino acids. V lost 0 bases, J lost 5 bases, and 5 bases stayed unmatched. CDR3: CASSPPSGEGDTQYF. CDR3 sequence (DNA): TGTGCCAGCTCACCACCGAGCGGGGAAGGAGATACGCAGTATTTT.

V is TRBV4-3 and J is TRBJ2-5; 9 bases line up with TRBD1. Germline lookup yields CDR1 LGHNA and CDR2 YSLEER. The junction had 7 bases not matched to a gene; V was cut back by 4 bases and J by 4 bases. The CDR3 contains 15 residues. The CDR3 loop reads CASSRGQGWGETQYF. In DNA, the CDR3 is TGCGCCAGCAGCCGAGGACAGGGGTGGGGAGAGACCCAGTACTTC.

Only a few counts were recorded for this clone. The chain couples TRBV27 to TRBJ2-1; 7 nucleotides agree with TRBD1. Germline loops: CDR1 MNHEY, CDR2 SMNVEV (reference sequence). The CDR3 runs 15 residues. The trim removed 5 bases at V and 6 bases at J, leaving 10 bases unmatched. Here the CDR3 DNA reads TGTGCCAGCAGTCGCCTAAAATCAGGGGGCAATGAGCAGTTCTTC. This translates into CASSRLKSGGNEQFF.

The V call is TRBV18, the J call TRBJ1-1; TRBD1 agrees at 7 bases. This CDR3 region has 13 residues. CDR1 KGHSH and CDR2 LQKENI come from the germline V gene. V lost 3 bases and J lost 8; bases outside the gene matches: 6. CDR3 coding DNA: TGTGCCAGCTCACCCGGGACAGTTACGGAAGCTTTCTTT. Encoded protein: CASSPGTVTEAFF.

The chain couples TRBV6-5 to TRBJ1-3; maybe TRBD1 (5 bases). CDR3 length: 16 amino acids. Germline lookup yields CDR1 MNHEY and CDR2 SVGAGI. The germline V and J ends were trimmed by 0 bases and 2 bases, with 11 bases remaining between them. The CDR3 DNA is TGTGCCAGCAGTTACTCAGGGGAAGGGACTGGAAACACCATATATTTT. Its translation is CASSYSGEGTGNTIYF.